This paragraph covers one T cell receptor beta chain sequence. This record comes from a study of blood T cell repertoires in COVID-19. This CDR3 has 18 amino acids. V shed 6 bases, J shed 2 bases, and the junction held 10 bases outside the gene matches. From germline, CDR1 is SGHAT and CDR2 FQNNGV. Sequencing used immunoSEQ multiplex PCR; TCRdb keeps in-frame clones, though not all of them. The data contain a few hundred thousand clones, about nine tenths of them singletons. V is TRBV11-2 and J is TRBJ1-4; 12 positions agree with TRBD1. The sequence came from a woman in her twenties or thirties with COVID-19, enrolled during active disease. Input material: peripheral blood. In DNA, the CDR3 is TGTGCCAGCAGGGGGGACAGGGGGCCTCAGGCTACTAATGAAAAACTGTTTTTT. It yields the protein CASRGDRGPQATNEKLFF.